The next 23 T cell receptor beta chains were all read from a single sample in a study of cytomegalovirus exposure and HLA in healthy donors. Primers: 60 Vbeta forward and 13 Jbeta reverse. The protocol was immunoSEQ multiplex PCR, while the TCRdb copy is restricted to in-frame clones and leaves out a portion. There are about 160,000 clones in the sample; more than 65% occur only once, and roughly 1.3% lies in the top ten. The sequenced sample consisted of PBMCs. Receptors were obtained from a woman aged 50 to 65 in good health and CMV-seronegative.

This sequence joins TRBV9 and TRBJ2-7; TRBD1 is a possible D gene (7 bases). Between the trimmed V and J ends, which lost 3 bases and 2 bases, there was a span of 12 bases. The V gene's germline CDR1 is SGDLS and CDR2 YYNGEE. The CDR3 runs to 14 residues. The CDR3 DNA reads TGTGCCAGCAGCGGACAGGGAGGACCCTACGAGCAGTACTTC. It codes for CASSGQGGPYEQYF.

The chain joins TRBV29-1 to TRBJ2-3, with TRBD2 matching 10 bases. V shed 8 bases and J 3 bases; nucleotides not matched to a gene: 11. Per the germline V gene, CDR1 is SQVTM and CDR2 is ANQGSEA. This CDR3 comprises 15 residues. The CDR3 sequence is CSTSQLAGRTDTQYF. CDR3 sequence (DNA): TGCAGCACATCCCAACTAGCGGGGAGAACAGATACGCAGTATTTT.

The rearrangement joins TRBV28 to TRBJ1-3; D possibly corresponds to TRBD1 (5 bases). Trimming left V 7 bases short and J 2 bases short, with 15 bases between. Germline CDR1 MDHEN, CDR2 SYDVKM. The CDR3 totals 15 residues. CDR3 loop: CASKSRVLAGNTIYF. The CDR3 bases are TGTGCCAGCAAAAGCAGGGTACTTGCTGGAAACACCATATATTTT.

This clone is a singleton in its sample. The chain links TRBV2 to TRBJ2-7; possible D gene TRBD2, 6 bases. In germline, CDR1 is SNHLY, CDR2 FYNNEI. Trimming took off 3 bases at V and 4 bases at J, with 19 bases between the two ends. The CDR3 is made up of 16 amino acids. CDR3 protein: CASSEGLEGRSYEQYF. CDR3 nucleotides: TGTGCCAGCAGTGAGGGGCTTGAAGGGAGGTCTTACGAGCAGTACTTC.

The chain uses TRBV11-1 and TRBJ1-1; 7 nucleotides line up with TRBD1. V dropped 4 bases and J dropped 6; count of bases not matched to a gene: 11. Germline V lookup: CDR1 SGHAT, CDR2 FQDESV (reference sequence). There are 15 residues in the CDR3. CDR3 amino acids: CASSYNHYRGPEAFF. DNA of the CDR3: TGTGCCAGCAGCTATAACCACTACAGGGGACCTGAAGCTTTCTTT.

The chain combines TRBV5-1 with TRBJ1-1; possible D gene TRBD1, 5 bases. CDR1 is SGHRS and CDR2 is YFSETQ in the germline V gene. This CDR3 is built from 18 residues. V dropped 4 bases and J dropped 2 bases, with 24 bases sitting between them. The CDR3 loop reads CASSTGAGFQQDNTEAFF. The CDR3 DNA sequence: TGCGCCAGCAGCACCGGCGCAGGGTTTCAGCAGGATAACACTGAAGCTTTCTTT.

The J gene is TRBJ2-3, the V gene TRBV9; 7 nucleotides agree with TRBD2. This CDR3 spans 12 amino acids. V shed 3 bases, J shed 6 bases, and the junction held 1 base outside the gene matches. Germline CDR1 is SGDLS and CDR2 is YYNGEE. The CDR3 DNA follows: TGTGCCAGCAGCGGGGAGGGGGATACGCAGTATTTT. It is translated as CASSGEGDTQYF. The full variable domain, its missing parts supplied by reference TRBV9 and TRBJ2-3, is DSGVTQTPKHLITATGQRVTLRCSPRSGDLSVYWYQQSLDQGLQFLIQYYNGEERAKGNILERFSAQQFPDLHSELNLSSLELGDSALYFCASSGEGDTQYFGPGTRLTVL.

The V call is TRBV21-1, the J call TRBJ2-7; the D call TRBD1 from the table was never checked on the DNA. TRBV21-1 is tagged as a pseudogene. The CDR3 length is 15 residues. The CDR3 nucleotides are TGTGCCAGCAGCGTTATTACAGGGGCCGCTGTCGAGCAGTACTTC. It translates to CASSVITGAAVEQYF.

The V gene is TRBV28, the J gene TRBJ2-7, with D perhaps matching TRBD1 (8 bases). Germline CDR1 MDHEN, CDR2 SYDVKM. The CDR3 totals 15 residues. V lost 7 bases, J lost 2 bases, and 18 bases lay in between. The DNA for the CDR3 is TGTGCCAGCATCAAACAGGGGGGGGTGGCCTACGAGCAGTACTTC. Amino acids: CASIKQGGVAYEQYF.

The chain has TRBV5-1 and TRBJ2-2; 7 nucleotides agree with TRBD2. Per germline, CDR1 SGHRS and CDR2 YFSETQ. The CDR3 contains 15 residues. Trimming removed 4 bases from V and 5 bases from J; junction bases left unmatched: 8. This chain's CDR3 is CASSMRESKTGELFF. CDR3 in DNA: TGCGCCAGCAGCATGCGGGAGAGTAAAACCGGGGAGCTGTTTTTT.

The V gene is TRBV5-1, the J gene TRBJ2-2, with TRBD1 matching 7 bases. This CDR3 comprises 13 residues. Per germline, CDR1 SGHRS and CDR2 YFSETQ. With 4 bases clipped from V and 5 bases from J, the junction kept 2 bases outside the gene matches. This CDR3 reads CASSLGQTGELFF. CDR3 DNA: TGCGCCAGCAGCCTGGGACAGACCGGGGAGCTGTTTTTT. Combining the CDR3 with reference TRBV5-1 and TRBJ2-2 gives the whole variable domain KAGVTQTPRYLIKTRGQQVTLSCSPISGHRSVSWYQQTPGQGLQFLFEYFSETQRNKGNFPGRFSGRQFSNSRSEMNVSTLELGDSALYLCASSLGQTGELFFGEGSRLTVL.

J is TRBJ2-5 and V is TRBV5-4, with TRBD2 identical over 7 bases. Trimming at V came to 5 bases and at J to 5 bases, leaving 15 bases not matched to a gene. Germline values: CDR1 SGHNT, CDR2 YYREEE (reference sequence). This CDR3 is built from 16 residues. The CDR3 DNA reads TGTGCCAGCAGGACATGGAGGGGAGGGCCGGGGGAGACCCAGTACTTC. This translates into CASRTWRGGPGETQYF. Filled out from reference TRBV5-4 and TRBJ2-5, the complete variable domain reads ETGVTQSPTHLIKTRGQQVTLRCSSQSGHNTVSWYQQALGQGPQFIFQYYREEENGRGNFPPRFSGLQFPNYSSELNVNALELDDSALYLCASRTWRGGPGETQYFGPGTRLLVL.

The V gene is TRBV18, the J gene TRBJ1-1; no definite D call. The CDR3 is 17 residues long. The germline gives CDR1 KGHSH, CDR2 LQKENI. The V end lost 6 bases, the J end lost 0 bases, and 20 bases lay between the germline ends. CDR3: CASSRTGLIRMNTEAFF. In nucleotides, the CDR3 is TGTGCCAGCTCGAGGACTGGGTTGATTAGGATGAACACTGAAGCTTTCTTT.

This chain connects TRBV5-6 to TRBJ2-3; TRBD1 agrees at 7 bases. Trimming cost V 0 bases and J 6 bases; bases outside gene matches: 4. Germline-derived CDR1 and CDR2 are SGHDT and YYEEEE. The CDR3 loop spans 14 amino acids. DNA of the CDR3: TGTGCCAGCAGCTTGGAAACAGGGGTGGATACGCAGTATTTT. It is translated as CASSLETGVDTQYF.

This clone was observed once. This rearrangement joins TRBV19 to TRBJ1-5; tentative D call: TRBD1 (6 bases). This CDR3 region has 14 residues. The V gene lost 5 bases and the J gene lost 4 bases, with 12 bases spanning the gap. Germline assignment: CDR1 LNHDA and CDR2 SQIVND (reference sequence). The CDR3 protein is CASSSQGWNQPQHF. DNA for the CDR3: TGTGCCAGTAGTTCTCAGGGGTGGAATCAGCCCCAGCATTTT. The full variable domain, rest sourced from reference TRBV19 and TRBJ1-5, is DGGITQSPKYLFRKEGQNVTLSCEQNLNHDAMYWYRQDPGQGLRLIYYSQIVNDFQKGDIAEGYSVSREKKESFPLTVTSAQKNPTAFYLCASSSQGWNQPQHFGDGTRLSIL.

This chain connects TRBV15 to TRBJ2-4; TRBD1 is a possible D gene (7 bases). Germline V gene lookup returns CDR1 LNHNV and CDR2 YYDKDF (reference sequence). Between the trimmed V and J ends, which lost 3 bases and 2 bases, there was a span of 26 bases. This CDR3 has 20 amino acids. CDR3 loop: CATSSIGLRGLGGTKNIQYF. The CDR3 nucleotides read TGTGCCACCAGCAGCATAGGGCTAAGGGGGCTCGGGGGTACCAAAAACATTCAGTACTTC. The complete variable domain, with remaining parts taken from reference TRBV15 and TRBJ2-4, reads DAMVIQNPRYQVTQFGKPVTLSCSQTLNHNVMYWYQQKSSQAPKLLFHYYDKDFNNEADTPDNFQSRRPNTSFCFLDIRSPGLGDTAMYLCATSSIGLRGLGGTKNIQYFGAGTRLSVL.

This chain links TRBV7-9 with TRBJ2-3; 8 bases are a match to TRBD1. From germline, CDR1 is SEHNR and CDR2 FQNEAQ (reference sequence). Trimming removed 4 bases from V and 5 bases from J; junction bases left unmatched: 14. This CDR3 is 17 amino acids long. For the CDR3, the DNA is TGTGCCAGCAGCTCAACCCGGACAGGGAGGCCCGGAGATACGCAGTATTTT. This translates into CASSSTRTGRPGDTQYF.

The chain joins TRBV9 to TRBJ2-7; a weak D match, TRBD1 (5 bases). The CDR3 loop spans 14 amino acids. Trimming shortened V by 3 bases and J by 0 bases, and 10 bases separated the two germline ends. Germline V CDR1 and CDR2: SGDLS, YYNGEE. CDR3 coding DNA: TGTGCCAGCAGCGATCAGGGAAACTCCTACGAGCAGTACTTC. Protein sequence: CASSDQGNSYEQYF.

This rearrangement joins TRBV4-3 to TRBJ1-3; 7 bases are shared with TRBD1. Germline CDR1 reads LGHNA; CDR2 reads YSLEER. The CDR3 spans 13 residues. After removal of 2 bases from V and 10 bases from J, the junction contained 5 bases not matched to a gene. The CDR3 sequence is CASSQWNRGTIYF. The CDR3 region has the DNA TGCGCCAGCAGCCAATGGAACAGGGGTACCATATATTTT.

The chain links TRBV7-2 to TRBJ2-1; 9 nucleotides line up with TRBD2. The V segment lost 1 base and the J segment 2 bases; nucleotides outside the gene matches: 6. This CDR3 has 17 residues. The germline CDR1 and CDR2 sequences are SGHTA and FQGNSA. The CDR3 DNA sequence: TGTGCCAGCAGCTTAGTTGCTAGCGGGGACCCCTACAATGAGCAGTTCTTC. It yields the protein CASSLVASGDPYNEQFF.

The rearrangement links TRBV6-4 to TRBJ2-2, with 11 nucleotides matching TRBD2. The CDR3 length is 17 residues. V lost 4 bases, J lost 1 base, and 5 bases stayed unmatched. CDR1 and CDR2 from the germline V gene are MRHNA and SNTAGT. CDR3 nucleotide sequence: TGTGCCAGCAGTGTCCGACTAGCGGGGCTGAACACCGGGGAGCTGTTTTTT. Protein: CASSVRLAGLNTGELFF.

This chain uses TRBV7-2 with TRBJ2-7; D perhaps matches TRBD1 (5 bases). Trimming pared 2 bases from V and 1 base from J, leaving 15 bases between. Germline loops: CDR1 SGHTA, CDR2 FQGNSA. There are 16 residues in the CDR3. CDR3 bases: TGTGCCAGCAGCTTAAGGGCAGGGTTCGTATCCTACGAGCAGTACTTC. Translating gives CASSLRAGFVSYEQYF.

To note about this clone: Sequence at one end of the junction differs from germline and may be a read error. The DNA of the CDR3 is TGTGCTAGCAGCTTAGATGGCACCACAGATACGCAGTATTTT. Protein: CASSLDGTTDTQYF. The chain couples TRBV7-7 to TRBJ2-3; D not certain. The CDR3 has 14 residues. Germline-derived CDR1 and CDR2 are SSHAT and FNYEAQ (reference sequence).